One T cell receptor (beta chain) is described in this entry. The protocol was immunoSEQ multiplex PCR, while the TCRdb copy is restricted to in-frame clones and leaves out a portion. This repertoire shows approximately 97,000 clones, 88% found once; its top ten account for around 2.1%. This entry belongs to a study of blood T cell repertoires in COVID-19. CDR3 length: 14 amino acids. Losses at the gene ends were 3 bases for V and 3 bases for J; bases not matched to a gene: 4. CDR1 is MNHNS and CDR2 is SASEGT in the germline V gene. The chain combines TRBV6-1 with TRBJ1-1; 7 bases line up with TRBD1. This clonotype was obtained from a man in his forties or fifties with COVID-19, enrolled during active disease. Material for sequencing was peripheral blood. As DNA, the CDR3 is TGTGCCAGCAGTGAGGACAGGCTGGACACTGAAGCTTTCTTT. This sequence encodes CASSEDRLDTEAFF.